This T cell receptor beta chain was identified in a study of blood T cell repertoires in COVID-19. Study-level information: The origin of the acute and convalescent COVID-19 samples was the United States, Italy and Spain. T cells, B-cell-depleted T cells, or PBMCs provided the cDNA or gDNA that served as material.

Per the authors' pipeline: Reference gene primer amplification gave estimated nucleated cell counts. TCRdb's table, derived via immunoSEQ multiplex PCR, lists solely in-frame clones and lacks some. V and J calls and clone size are as listed in that table; D and trimming were resolved from the DNA. The sample includes some 300,000 clones, 88% of them seen just once. Trimming removed 1 base from V and 2 bases from J, with 10 bases in between. The CDR3 sequence is 15 residues long. CDR1 is SEHNR and CDR2 is FQNEAQ in the germline V gene (reference sequence). The chain carries TRBV7-9 and TRBJ2-3; the D gene is possibly TRBD1 (5 bases). Sequencing was done on a sample of peripheral blood. The source is a woman in her thirties who had recovered from COVID-19. CDR3: CASSLDGRATDTQYF. Written as DNA, the CDR3 is TGTGCCAGCAGCTTAGATGGCAGGGCCACAGATACGCAGTATTTT.